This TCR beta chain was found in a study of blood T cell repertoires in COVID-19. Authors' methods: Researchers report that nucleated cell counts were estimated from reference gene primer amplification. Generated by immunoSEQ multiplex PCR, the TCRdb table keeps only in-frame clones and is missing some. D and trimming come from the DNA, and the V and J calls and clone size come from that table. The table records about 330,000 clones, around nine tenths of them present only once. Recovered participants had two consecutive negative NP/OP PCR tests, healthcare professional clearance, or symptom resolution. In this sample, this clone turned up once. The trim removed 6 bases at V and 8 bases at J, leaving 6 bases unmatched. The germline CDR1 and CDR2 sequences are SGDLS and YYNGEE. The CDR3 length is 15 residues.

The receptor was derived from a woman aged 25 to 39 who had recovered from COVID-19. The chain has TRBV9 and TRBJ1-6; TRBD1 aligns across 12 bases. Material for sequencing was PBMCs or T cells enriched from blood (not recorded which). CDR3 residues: CASNQGTGGYSPLHF. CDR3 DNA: TGTGCCAGCAACCAAGGGACAGGGGGCTATTCACCCCTCCACTTT.